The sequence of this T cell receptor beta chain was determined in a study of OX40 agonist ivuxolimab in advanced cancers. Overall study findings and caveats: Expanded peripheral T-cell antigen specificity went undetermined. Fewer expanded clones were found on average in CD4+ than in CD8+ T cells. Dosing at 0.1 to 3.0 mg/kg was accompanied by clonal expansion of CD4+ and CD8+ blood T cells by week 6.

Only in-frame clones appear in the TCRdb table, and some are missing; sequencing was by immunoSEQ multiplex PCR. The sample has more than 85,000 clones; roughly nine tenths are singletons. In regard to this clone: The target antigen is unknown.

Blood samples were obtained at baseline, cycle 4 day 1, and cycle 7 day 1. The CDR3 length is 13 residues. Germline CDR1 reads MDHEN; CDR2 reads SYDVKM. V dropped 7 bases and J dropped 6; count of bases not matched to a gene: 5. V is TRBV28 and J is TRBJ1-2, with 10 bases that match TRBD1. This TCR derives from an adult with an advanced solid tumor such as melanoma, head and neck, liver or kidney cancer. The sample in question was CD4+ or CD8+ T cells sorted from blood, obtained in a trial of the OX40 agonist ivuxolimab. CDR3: CASTFGTGDGYTF. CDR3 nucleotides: TGTGCCAGCACCTTCGGGACAGGGGATGGCTACACCTTC.